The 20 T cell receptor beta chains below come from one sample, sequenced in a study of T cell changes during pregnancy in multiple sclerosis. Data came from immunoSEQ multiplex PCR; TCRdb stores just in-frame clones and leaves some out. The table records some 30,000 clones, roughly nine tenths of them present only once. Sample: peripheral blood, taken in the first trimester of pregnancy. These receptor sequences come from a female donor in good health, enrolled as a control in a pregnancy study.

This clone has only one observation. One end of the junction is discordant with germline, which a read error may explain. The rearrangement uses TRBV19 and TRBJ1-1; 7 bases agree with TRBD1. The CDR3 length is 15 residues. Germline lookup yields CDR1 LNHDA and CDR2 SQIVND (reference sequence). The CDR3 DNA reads TGTGCCAGTAGTCCCACAGACAGGGCGAACACTGAAGCTTTCTTC. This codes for CASSPTDRANTEAFF.

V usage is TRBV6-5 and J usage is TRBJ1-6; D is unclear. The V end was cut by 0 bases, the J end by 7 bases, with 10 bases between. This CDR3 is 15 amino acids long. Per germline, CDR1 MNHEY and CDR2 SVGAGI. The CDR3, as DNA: TGTGCCAGCAGTTACTCGGGCAGCTCCAATTCACCCCTCCACTTT. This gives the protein CASSYSGSSNSPLHF.

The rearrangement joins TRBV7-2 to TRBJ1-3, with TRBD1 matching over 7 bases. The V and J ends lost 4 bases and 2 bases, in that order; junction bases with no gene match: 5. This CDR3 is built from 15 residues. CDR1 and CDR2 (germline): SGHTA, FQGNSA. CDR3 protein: CASSSFRGTGNTIYF. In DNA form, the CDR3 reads TGTGCCAGCAGCTCTTTCAGGGGGACTGGAAACACCATATATTTT.

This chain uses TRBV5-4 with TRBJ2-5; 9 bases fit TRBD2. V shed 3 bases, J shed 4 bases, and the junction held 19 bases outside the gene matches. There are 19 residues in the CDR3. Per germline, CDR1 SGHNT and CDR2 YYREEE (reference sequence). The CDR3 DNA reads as TGTGCCAGCAGCTCACCACCGAGGGGGCGGGGGGGCCCAGGAGAGACCCAGTACTTC. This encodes CASSSPPRGRGGPGETQYF.

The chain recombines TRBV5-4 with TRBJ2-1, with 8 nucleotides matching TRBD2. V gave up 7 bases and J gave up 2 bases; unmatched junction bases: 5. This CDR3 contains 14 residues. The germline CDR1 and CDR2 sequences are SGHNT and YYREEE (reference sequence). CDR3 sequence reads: CASSGLVPYNEQFF. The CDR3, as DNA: TGTGCCAGCTCGGGACTAGTTCCCTACAATGAGCAGTTCTTC.

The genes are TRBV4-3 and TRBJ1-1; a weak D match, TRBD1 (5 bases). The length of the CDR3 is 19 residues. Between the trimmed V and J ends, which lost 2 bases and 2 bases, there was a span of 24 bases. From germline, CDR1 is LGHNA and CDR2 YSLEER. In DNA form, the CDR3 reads TGCGCCAGCAGCCAAAGTCATGGGGCGGGGGGTATCTTAAACACTGAAGCTTTCTTT. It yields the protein CASSQSHGAGGILNTEAFF.

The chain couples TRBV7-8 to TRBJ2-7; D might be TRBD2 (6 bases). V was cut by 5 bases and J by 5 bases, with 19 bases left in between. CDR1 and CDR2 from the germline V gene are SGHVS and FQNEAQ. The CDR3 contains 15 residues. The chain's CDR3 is CASSPLGRRGNEQYF. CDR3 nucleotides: TGTGCCAGCAGCCCCCTAGGACGTCGGGGGAACGAGCAGTACTTC.

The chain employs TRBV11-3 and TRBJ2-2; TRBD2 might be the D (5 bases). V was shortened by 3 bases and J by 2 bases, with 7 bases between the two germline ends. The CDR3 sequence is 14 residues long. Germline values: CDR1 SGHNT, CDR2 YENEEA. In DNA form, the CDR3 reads TGTGCCAGCAGCTTCTCGGGAAACACCGGGGAGCTGTTTTTT. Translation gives CASSFSGNTGELFF.

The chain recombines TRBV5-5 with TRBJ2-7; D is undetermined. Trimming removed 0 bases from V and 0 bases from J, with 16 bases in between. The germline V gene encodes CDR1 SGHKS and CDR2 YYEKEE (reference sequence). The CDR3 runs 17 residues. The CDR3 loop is CASSLGARPPSSYEQYF. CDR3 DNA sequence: TGTGCCAGCAGCTTGGGGGCCCGACCGCCGAGCTCCTACGAGCAGTACTTC.

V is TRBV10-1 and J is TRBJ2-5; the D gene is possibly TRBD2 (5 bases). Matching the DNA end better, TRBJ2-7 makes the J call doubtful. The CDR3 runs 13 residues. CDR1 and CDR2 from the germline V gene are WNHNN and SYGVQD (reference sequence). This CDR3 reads CASSSGPEVEQYF. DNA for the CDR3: TGCGCCAGCAGTAGTGGCCCGGAGGTCGAGCAGTACTTC.

The CDR3 bases are TGTGCCAGTACCCGGACAGGGGGTAGGGATAATTCACCCCTCCACTTT. It translates to CASTRTGGRDNSPLHF. The chain combines TRBV19 with TRBJ1-6; 10 positions match TRBD1. With V trimmed by 7 bases and J by 5 bases, 8 bases remained unmatched. The CDR3 length is 16 residues. Germline V gene data show CDR1 as LNHDA and CDR2 as SQIVND (reference sequence).

The CDR3 protein is CAWSVSLASETQYF. The CDR3, as DNA: TGTGCCTGGAGTGTAAGTCTAGCGAGTGAGACCCAGTACTTC. The genes are TRBV30 and TRBJ2-5; TRBD2 is a possible D gene (6 bases). The CDR3 totals 14 residues. Germline values: CDR1 GTSNPN, CDR2 SVGIG (reference sequence). V lost 0 bases to trimming and J lost 5 bases, with 13 bases between them.

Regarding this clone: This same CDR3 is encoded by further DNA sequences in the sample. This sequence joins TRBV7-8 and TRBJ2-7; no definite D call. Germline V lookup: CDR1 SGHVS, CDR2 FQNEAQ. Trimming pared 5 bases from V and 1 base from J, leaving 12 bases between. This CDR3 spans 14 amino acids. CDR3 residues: CASSPKLPSYEQYF. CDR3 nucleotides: TGTGCCAGCAGCCCAAAACTCCCTTCCTACGAGCAGTACTTC. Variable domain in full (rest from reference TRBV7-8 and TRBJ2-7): GAGVSQSPRYKVAKRGQDVALRCDPISGHVSLFWYQQALGQGPEFLTYFQNEAQLDKSGLPSDRFFAERPEGSVSTLKIQRTQQEDSAVYLCASSPKLPSYEQYFGPGTRLTVT.

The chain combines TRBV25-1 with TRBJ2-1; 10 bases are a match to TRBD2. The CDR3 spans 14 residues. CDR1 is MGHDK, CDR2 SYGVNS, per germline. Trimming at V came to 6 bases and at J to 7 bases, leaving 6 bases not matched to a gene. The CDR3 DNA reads TGTGCCAGCAGCTTACTAGCGGGGTTGAATGAGCAGTTCTTC. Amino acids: CASSLLAGLNEQFF.

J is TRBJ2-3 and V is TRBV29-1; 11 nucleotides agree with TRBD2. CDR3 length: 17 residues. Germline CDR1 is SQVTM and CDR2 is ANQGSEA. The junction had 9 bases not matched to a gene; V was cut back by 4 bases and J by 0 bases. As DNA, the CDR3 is TGCAGCGTTGGGGGAGATAGCGGGGGGGGTAGCACAGATACGCAGTATTTT. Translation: CSVGGDSGGGSTDTQYF.

The DNA of the CDR3 is TGCGCCAGCACCCCAGGAATGTTGCACACAGATACGCAGTATTTT. This encodes CASTPGMLHTDTQYF. The rearrangement uses TRBV5-1 and TRBJ2-3; D not certain. The V gene's germline CDR1 is SGHRS and CDR2 YFSETQ. V was shortened by 6 bases and J by 2 bases, with 16 bases between the two germline ends. This CDR3 has 15 amino acids.

The chain's CDR3 is CASSPLGVPAGGYTF. The CDR3 region has the DNA TGTGCCAGCAGCCCACTTGGCGTCCCTGCGGGTGGCTACACCTTC. The rearrangement joins TRBV11-1 to TRBJ1-2; the D is unclear. The CDR3 is 15 amino acids. Germline CDR1 SGHAT, CDR2 FQDESV (reference sequence). V was shortened by 5 bases and J by 7 bases, with 20 bases between the two germline ends.

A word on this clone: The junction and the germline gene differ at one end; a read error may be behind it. CDR3 DNA: TGTACCAGCAGCTTTGGACAGGGAAATTCACCCCTCCACTTT. Amino acids: CTSSFGQGNSPLHF. This chain uses TRBV13 with TRBJ1-6; 8 bases match TRBD1. Germline V gene lookup returns CDR1 PRHDT and CDR2 FYEKMQ (reference sequence). This CDR3 spans 14 amino acids.

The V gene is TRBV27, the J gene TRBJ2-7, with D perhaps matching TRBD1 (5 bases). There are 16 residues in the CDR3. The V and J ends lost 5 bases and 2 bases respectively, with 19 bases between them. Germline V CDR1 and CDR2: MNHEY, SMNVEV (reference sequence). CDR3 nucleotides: TGTGCCAGCAGTCTTCGATTCGGCCAGGGCACCTACGAGCAGTACTTC. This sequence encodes CASSLRFGQGTYEQYF.

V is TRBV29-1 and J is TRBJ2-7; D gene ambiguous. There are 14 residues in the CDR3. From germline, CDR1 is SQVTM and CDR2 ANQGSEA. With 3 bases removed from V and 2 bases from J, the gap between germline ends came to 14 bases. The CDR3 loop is CSVELPEETYEQYF. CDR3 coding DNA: TGCAGCGTTGAGCTACCCGAGGAGACCTACGAGCAGTACTTC.